This T cell receptor beta chain comes out of a study of shared clonotypes between healthy human individuals (dated by TCRdb to 2020 to 2022). About the study as a whole: The cohort included a few men and a couple of women between 18 and 49 years of age. For each donor, CD4 naive and CD4 memory were each given three plates, CD8 naive was given two plates, and CD8 memory was given one plate. To increase sequencing depth and limit assay-specific biases, TCR repertoire library preparation and sequencing were carried out by different laboratories using diverse techniques. Leukapheresis yielded between about 0.9 and 9 billion PBMCs per donor. Blood TCR repertoires of a handful of healthy adults were deeply sequenced to estimate repertoire size and the extent of clonotype sharing between individuals. General findings and caveats noted by the study authors: Sampling was restricted to blood, and TCR repertoires in tissue are likely to differ from TCR repertoires in blood. Even with the large sequencing depth, rarefaction of the sorted-subset datasets indicated that sequencing was incomplete. Compared with non-shared clonotypes, clonotypes shared by all four sorted-subset donors had higher generation probabilities. Because the study included only a small number of donors, the genetic and exposure-history diversity represented was limited. Around 5% of naive CD4, 3.5% of naive CD8, approximately 2% of memory CD4, and over 0.35% of memory CD8 clonotypes were shared across a few donors. Naive subsets generally had larger estimated clonotype richness than memory subsets. Pairwise subsampling led to the expectation that sequencing depth would affect the degree of clonotype sharing among donors.

With respect to this clone: The antigen it recognizes is unknown. Per-nucleotide qualities are absent, and no much larger clonotype sits a single base away.

The donors were healthy, HIV-negative adults who had no recently reported acute infections or vaccinations. Only Caucasian adults living in Nashville, Tennessee, USA were represented among the donors. CD4+ T cells were enriched by magnetic negative selection; naive cells were then positively selected on CD45RA, and the negative fraction formed the memory subset. Blood was collected by leukapheresis, and PBMCs were isolated by Ficoll-Histopaque density gradient centrifugation and then cryopreserved in liquid nitrogen vapor phase. Analytical flow cytometry was used to check the purity and quantity of each magnetically sorted T cell population. From each sorted fraction, genomic DNA was isolated and quantified by UV absorbance on a Nanodrop 2000c. CDR1 KGHSH and CDR2 LQKENI were looked up in the germline V gene. The CDR3, cysteine through phenylalanine, is 12 amino acids long. The CDR3 DNA has 36 bases and is translated from base 1. Trimming at the junction amounts to 11 bases on V and 3 bases on J, and the germline ends lie 12 bases apart.

TCR CDR3 regions were amplified from genomic DNA by multiplex PCR using the deep immunoSEQ assay. Extracted genomic DNA from each cell subset was spread evenly across all wells of several immunoSEQ 96-well plates, with each plate serving as a replicate. For sorted subsets, each replicate PCR was loaded with about 0.2 ug genomic DNA, equivalent to about 30,000 T cell genomes. The purified libraries were quantified using a Qubit 3.0 fluorometer, sized with a Bioanalyzer 2100, and then quantified again using the KAPA Library Quantification kit. Every immunoSEQ 96-well plate was sequenced on a dedicated single-read 150-cycle Illumina NextSeq 550 flow cell. As for how the authors treated the data: Because only junctional sequences without quality scores were contained in the immunoSEQ output, filtering matching that applied to full-length reads could not be performed. To assign V/J genes and CDR3, sequences were annotated using PyIR, a Python wrapper for IgBLAST v1.9, with IMGT germline references. Reads were filtered out if the reads had weak V/J assignments (E-value above 1e-6), no CDR3, stop codons, out-of-frame junctions, or ambiguous translated residues. V3J clonotypes were defined as sequences sharing the same inferred V gene, J gene, and CDR3 amino acid sequence. The percentage overlap between two repertoires was calculated by dividing the number of shared unique clonotypes by the size of the smaller repertoire. Richness of each repertoire was evaluated using RTK rarefaction, the Chao1 estimator, and Recon v2.1 estimates of unobserved clonotypes. For all TCRbeta clonotypes obtained by the gDNA method from four donors, generation probabilities were computed with OLGA. Here the immuneACCESS table is served through TCRdb, limited to in-frame sequences with V and J called. Missing clones are a known gap in these copies; in checked studies unresolved V genes cover under half, and the rest lacks a known reason. V and J calls and clone size follow that table, whereas D and trimming were derived from the DNA. Present in this sample are 550,000 to 850,000 clones, approximately 72% of which were seen just once. The ten largest clones take up under 2% of the sample.

This receptor chain uses TRBV18 and TRBJ2-3; tentative D gene TRBD2, with 6 bases matching. The sequence was collected from a woman under 40 in good health. The source material was memory CD4+ T cells sorted from blood. The cell subset or site label corresponds to: CD45RA-negative fraction. The CDR3 is CAGSSETDTQYF. The nucleotide sequence is given as TGTGCCGGATCTAGCGAGACAGATACGCAGTATTTT.